The 2 T cell receptor beta chains presented below share a single source sample, sequenced in a study of patients and donors after allogeneic stem cell transplantation (TCRdb year 2020). Library construction relied on RT-PCR. Sequencer: NextSeq 550. TCRdb trimmed public reads at Q25 via fastp, called clones via MiXCR and kept in-frame beta chains. Entries that share a CDR3 protein sequence are merged under the most common genes and DNA. This sample lists 150,000 to 200,000 distinct CDR3 sequences; 30% were detected once. Under 3.5% of the sample is in the top ten clones. Sequencing was carried out using blood, either unsorted or a sorted T cell fraction (not recorded which). Source of these receptors: a human donor who was either an allogeneic HSCT recipient or a stem cell or donor lymphocyte infusion donor (not recorded which). It is not recorded whose cells these are; they may come from a transplant donor.

This clonotype was detected a few times. The gene calls are TRBV4-3 and TRBJ1-2, with 7 positions matching TRBD1. Trimming at V came to 3 bases and at J to 5 bases, leaving 6 bases not matched to a gene. CDR3 size: 14 residues. The germline V gene encodes CDR1 LGHNA and CDR2 YSLEER. This CDR3 reads CASSQTGTVYGYTF. CDR3 in DNA: TGCGCCAGCAGCCAGACCGGGACAGTATATGGCTACACCTTC.

V and J are TRBV28 and TRBJ2-7; 7 positions agree with TRBD2. The CDR3 sequence is 14 residues long. The germline CDR1 and CDR2 sequences are MDHEN and SYDVKM. J lost 5 bases, V lost 2 bases, and 6 bases had no gene match. The CDR3 nucleotides read TGTGCCAGCAGTTTAGGGGGAGGGCCCCACGAGCAGTACTTC. Protein product: CASSLGGGPHEQYF.